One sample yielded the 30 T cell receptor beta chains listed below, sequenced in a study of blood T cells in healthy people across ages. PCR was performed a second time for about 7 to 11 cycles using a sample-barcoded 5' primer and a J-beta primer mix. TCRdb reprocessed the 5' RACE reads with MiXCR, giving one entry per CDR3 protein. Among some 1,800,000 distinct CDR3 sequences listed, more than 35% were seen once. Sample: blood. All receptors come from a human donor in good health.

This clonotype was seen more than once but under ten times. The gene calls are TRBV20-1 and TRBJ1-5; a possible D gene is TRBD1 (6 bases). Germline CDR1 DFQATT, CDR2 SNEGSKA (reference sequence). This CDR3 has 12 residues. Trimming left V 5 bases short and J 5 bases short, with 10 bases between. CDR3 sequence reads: CSASDRYQPQHF. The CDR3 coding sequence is TGCAGTGCTTCGGACAGATATCAGCCCCAGCATTTT.

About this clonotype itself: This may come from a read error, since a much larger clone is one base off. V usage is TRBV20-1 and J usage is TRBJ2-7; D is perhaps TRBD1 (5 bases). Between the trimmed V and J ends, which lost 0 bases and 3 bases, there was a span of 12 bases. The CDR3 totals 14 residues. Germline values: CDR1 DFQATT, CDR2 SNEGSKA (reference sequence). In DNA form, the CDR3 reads TGCAGTGCTAGAGATGGACACATAGACTACGAGCAGTACTTC. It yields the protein CSARDGHIDYEQYF.

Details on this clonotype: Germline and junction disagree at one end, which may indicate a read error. Here the CDR3 reads CARSVALQGAYGYTF. As DNA, the CDR3 is TGTGCCCGCAGCGTCGCCTTACAGGGGGCTTATGGCTACACCTTC. The genes are TRBV9 and TRBJ1-2, with TRBD1 identical over 9 bases. CDR3 size: 15 residues. Germline CDR1 SGDLS, CDR2 YYNGEE.

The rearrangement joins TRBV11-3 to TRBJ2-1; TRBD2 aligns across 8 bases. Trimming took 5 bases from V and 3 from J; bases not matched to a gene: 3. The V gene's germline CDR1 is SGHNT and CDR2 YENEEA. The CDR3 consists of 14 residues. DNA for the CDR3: TGTGCCAGCAGCCGGGAGGGCGGCTACAATGAGCAGTTCTTC. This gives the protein CASSREGGYNEQFF.

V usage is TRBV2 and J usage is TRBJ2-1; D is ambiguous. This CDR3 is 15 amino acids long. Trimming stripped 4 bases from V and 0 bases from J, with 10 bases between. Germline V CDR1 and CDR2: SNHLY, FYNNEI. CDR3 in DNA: TGTGCCAGCAGTGGTAGTCAAAGCTCCTACAATGAGCAGTTCTTC. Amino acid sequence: CASSGSQSSYNEQFF.

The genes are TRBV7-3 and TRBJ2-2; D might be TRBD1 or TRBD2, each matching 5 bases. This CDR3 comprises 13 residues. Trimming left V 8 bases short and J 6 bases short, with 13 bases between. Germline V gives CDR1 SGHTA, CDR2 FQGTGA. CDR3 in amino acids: CASGERGPGELFF. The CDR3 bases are TGTGCCAGCGGGGAACGGGGCCCCGGGGAGCTGTTTTTT.

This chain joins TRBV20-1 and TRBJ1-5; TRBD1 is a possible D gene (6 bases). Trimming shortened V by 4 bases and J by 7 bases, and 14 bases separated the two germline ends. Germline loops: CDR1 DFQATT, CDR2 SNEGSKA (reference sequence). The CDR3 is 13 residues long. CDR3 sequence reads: CSAKDSRGQPQHF. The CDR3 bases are TGCAGTGCTAAAGATAGCAGGGGCCAGCCCCAGCATTTT.

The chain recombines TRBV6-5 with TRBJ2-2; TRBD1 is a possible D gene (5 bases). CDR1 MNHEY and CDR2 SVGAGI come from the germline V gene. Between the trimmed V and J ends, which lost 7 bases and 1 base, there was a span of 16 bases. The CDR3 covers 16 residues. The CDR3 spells CASKTDNILNTGELFF. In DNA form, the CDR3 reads TGTGCCAGCAAGACAGACAACATCCTGAACACCGGGGAGCTGTTTTTT.

The DNA for the CDR3 is TGCAGCGTTGGGCAGGGACAGGGTTTTTTTGATGAAGCTTTCTTT. Protein product: CSVGQGQGFFDEAFF. The V gene is TRBV29-1, the J gene TRBJ1-1, with 9 bases lining up with TRBD1. This CDR3 region has 15 residues. CDR1 and CDR2 from the germline V gene are SQVTM and ANQGSEA. The trim removed 4 bases at V and 7 bases at J, leaving 13 bases unmatched.

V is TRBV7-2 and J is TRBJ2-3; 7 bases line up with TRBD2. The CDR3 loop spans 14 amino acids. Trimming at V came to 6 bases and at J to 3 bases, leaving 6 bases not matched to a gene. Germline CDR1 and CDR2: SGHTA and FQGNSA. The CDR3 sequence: CASRNGGGTDTQYF. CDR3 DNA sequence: TGTGCCAGCAGAAACGGCGGGGGTACAGATACGCAGTATTTT.

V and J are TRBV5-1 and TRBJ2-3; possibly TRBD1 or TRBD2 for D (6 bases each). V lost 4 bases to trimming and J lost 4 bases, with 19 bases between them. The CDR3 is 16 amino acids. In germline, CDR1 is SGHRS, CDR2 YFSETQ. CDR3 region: CASSPSMRGAPDTQYF. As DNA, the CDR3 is TGCGCCAGCAGCCCTTCGATGAGGGGGGCACCAGATACGCAGTATTTT. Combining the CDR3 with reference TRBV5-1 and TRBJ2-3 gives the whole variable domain KAGVTQTPRYLIKTRGQQVTLSCSPISGHRSVSWYQQTPGQGLQFLFEYFSETQRNKGNFPGRFSGRQFSNSRSEMNVSTLELGDSALYLCASSPSMRGAPDTQYFGPGTRLTVL.

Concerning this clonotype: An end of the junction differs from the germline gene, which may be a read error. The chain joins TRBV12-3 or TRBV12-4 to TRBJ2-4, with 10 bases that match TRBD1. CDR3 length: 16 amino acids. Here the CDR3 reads CVSSPGTGEAKNIQYF. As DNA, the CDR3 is TGTGTCAGCAGTCCGGGGACAGGGGAAGCCAAAAACATTCAGTACTTC.

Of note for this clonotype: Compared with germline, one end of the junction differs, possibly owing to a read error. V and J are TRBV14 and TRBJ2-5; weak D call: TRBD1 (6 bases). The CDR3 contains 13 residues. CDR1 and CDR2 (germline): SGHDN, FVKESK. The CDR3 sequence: CVSSRTASETQYF. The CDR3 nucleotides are TGTGTCAGCAGCCGGACAGCTTCGGAGACCCAGTACTTC. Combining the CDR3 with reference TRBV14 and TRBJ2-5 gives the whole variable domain EAGVTQFPSHSVIEKGQTVTLRCDPISGHDNLYWYRRVMGKEIKFLLHFVKESKQDESGMPNNRFLAERTGGTYSTLKVQPAELEDSGVYFCVSSRTASETQYFGPGTRLLVL.

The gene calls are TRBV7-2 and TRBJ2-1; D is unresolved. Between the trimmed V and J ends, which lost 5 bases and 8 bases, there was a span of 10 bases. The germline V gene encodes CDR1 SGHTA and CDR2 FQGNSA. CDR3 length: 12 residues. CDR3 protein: CASSQSWHEQFF. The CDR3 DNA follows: TGTGCCAGCAGCCAGAGTTGGCATGAGCAGTTCTTC.

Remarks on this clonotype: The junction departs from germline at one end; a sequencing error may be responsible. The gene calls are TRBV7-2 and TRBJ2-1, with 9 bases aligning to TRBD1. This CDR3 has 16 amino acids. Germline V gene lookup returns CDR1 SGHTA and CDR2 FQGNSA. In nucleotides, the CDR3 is TGTGCCAGCAGCTTAGACAGGGGGCAATTCTACAATAAGCAGTTCTTC. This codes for CASSLDRGQFYNKQFF. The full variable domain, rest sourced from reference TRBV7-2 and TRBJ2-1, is GAGVSQSPSNKVTEKGKDVELRCDPISGHTALYWYRQSLGQGLEFLIYFQGNSAPDKSGLPSDRFSAERTGGSVSTLTIQRTQQEDSAVYLCASSLDRGQFYNKQFFGPGTRLTVL.

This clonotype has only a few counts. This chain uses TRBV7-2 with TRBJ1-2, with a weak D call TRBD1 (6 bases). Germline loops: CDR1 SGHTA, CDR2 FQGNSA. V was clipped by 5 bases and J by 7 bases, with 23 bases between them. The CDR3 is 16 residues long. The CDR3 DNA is TGTGCCAGCAGCCTCGTAGTGGGACAAGGGTCGTTTGGCTACACCTTC. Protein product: CASSLVVGQGSFGYTF.

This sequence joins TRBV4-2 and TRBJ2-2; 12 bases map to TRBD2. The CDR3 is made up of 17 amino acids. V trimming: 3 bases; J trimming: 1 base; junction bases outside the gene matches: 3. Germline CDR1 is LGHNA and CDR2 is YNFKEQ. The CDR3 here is CASSHTSGGLNTGELFF. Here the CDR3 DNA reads TGTGCCAGCAGCCACACTAGCGGGGGGCTGAACACCGGGGAGCTGTTTTTT.

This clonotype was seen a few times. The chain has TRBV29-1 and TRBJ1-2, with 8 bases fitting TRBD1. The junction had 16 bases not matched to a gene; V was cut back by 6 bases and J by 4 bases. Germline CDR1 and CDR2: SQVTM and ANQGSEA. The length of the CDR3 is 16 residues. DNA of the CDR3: TGCAGCGTCCTCGGCGGAGGGGACAGGAGTCTCTATGGCTACACCTTC. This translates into CSVLGGGDRSLYGYTF. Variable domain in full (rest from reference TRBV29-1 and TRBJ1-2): SAVISQKPSRDICQRGTSLTIQCQVDSQVTMMFWYRQQPGQSLTLIATANQGSEATYESGFVIDKFPISRPNLTFSTLTVSNMSPEDSSIYLCSVLGGGDRSLYGYTFGSGTRLTVV.

The CDR3 nucleotides are TGTGCCAGCAGCCAAGCTTCGTCCGGGAATTCACCCCTCCACTTT. It translates to CASSQASSGNSPLHF. This sequence joins TRBV3-1 and TRBJ1-6; D is undetermined. CDR3 length: 15 amino acids. Trimming took off 1 base at V and 7 bases at J, with 11 bases between the two ends. Germline V gene lookup returns CDR1 LGHDT and CDR2 YNNKEL (reference sequence).

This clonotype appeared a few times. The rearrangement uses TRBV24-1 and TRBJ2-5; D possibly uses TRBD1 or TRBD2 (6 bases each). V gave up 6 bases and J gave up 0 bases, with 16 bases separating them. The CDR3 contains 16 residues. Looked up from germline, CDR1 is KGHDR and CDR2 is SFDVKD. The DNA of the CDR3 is TGTGCCACCAGTAGGGGGGTAGCAGCTTACCAAGAGACCCAGTACTTC. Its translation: CATSRGVAAYQETQYF.

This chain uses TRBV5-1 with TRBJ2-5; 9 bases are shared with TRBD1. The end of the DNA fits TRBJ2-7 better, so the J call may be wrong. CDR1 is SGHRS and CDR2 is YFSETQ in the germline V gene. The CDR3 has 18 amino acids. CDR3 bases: TGCGCCAGCAGCTTGGACCCGGGACAGGGCACTTTTTACCACGAGCAGTACTTC. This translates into CASSLDPGQGTFYHEQYF.

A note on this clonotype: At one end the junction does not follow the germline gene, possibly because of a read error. The CDR3 nucleotides read TGTGCCAGCAACTTAGCGCGAGCGGCCCCCACCAATGAGCAGTTCTTC. Protein: CASNLARAAPTNEQFF. The chain is built from TRBV7-8 and TRBJ2-1; tentatively, D is TRBD2 (5 bases). The CDR3 extends over 16 amino acids. The germline gives CDR1 SGHVS, CDR2 FQNEAQ.

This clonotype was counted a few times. The CDR3 region is CASTRTGYETQYF. For the CDR3, the DNA is TGTGCCAGCACAAGGACAGGGTACGAGACCCAGTACTTC. This chain links TRBV11-2 with TRBJ2-5, with TRBD1 identical over 8 bases. The CDR3 loop spans 13 amino acids. Germline trimming cut 7 bases from V and 5 bases from J; bases unmatched to any gene: 6. The V gene's germline CDR1 is SGHAT and CDR2 FQNNGV.

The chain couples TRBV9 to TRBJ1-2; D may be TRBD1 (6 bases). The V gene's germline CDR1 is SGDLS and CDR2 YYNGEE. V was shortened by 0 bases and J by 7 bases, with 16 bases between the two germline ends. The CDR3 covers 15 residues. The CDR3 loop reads CASSVDLMGGLGYTF. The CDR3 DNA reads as TGTGCCAGCAGCGTAGATTTAATGGGGGGCCTTGGCTACACCTTC.

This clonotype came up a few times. The CDR3 region is CASSQGQGPGQPQHF. The CDR3 nucleotides read TGTGCCAGCAGCCAAGGGCAGGGGCCGGGTCAGCCCCAGCATTTT. The chain couples TRBV4-2 to TRBJ1-5; a possible D gene is TRBD1 (6 bases). Deletions cut 1 base from V and 6 bases from J, with 13 bases between. This CDR3 comprises 15 residues. Germline V gene lookup returns CDR1 LGHNA and CDR2 YNFKEQ.

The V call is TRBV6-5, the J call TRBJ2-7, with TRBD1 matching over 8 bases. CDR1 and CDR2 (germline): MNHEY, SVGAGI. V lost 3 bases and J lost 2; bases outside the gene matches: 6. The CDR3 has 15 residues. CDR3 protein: CASSYAGGSTYEQYF. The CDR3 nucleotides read TGTGCCAGCAGTTATGCAGGGGGCTCCACCTACGAGCAGTACTTC.

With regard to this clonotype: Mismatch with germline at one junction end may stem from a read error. The CDR3 reads CASSLAEWGQGSYKQYF. DNA for the CDR3: TGCGCCAGCAGCTTGGCCGAGTGGGGACAGGGTTCCTACAAGCAGTACTTC. V gene TRBV5-1 combines with J gene TRBJ2-7, with TRBD1 identical over 9 bases. This CDR3 is built from 17 residues. Germline CDR1 SGHRS, CDR2 YFSETQ.

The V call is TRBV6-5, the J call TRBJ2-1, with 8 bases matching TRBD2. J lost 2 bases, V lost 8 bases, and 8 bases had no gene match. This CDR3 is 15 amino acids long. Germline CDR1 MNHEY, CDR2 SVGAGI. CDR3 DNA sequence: TGTGCCAGCGTCAGGCGGGGGGCGGCCTACAATGAGCAGTTCTTC. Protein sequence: CASVRRGAAYNEQFF.

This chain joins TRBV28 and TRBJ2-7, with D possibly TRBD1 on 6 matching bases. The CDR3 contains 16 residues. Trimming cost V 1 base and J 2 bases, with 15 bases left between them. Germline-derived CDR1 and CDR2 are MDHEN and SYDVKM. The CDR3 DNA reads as TGTGCCAGCAGTTTATTGGACAGAGGGCCCACCTACGAGCAGTACTTC. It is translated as CASSLLDRGPTYEQYF.

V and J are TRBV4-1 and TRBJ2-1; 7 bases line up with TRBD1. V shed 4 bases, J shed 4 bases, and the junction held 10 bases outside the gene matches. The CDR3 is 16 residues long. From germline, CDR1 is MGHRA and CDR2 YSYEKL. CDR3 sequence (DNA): TGCGCCAGCAGCCTACCCGACAGGGCCGCATACAATGAGCAGTTCTTC. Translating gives CASSLPDRAAYNEQFF.